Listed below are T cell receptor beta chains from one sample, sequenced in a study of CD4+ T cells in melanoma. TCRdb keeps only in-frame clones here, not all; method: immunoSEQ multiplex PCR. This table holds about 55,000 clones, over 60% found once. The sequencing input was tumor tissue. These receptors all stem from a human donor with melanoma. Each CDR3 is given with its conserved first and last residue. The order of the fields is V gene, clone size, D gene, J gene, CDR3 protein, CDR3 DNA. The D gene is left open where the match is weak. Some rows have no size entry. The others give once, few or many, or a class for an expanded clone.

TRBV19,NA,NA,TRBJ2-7,CASSMGRGTVEQYF,TGTGCCAGTAGTATGGGTCGGGGGACCGTGGAGCAGTACTTC
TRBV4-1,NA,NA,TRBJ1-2,CASSQDGFGAGEYGYTF,TGCGCCAGCAGCCAAGATGGGTTCGGTGCAGGGGAGTATGGCTACACCTTC
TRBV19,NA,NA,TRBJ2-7,CASSITYSSYEQYF,TGTGCCAGTAGTATAACGTATAGCTCCTACGAGCAGTACTTC
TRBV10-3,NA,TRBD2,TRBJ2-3,CAISEGTSGVRDTQYF,TGTGCCATCAGTGAGGGGACTAGCGGGGTTCGTGATACGCAGTATTTT
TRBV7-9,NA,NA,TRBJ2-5,CASSFMGGQETQYF,TGTGCCAGCAGCTTCATGGGCGGTCAAGAGACCCAGTACTTC
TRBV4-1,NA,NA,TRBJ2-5,CASSQDDGAQETQYF,TGCGCCAGCAGCCAAGATGATGGGGCGCAAGAGACCCAGTACTTC
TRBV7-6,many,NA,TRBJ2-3,CASSLKIADTQYF,TGTGCCAGCAGCTTAAAGATTGCAGATACGCAGTATTTT
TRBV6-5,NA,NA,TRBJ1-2,CASSYGGPLVGYGYTF,TGTGCCAGCAGTTATGGCGGACCGCTGGTCGGCTATGGCTACACCTTC
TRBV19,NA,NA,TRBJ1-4,CATVGANEKLFF,TGTGCCACCGTGGGGGCTAATGAAAAACTGTTTTTT
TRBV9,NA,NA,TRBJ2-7,CASSIGTGHSYEQYF,TGTGCCAGCAGCATCGGGACGGGACACTCCTACGAGCAGTACTTC
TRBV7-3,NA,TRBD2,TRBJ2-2,CASSLTQGLAGHTGELFF,TGTGCCAGCAGCTTAACCCAAGGACTAGCGGGGCACACCGGGGAGCTGTTTTTT
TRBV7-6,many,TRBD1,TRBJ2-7,CASSLAWGQGGEQYF,TGTGCCAGCAGCTTAGCCTGGGGACAGGGTGGCGAGCAGTACTTC
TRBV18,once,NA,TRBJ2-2,CASSPLDTGNTGELFF,TGTGCCAGCTCACCGTTGGACACGGGAAACACCGGGGAGCTGTTTTTT
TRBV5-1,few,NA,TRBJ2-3,CASSPPGTSSTDTQYF,TGCGCCAGCAGCCCCCCGGGCACCTCTAGCACAGATACGCAGTATTTT
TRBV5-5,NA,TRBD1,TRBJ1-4,CASSHGRDRLNEKLFF,TGTGCCAGCAGCCACGGCCGGGACAGGCTTAATGAAAAACTGTTTTTT
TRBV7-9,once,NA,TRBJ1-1,CASSSRPDTEAFF,TGTGCCAGCAGCTCCCGGCCAGACACTGAAGCTTTCTTT
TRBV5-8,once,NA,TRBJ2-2,CARWAGELFF,TGTGCCAGATGGGCCGGGGAGCTGTTTTTT
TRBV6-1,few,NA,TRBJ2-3,CASSGEPREQYF,TGTGCCAGCAGTGGGGAACCCAGAGAGCAGTATTTT
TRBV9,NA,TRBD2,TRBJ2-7,CASSSRGSGHEQYF,TGTGCCAGCAGCTCGCGGGGGTCCGGCCACGAGCAGTACTTC
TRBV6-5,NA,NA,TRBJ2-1,CASANGRLGNEQFF,TGTGCCAGCGCGAACGGACGTTTAGGTAATGAGCAGTTCTTC
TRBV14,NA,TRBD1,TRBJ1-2,CASSQAQGYYGYTF,TGTGCCAGCAGCCAAGCACAGGGGTACTATGGCTACACCTTC
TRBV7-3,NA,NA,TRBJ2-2,CASSLAPLAGELFF,TGTGCCAGCAGCTTAGCCCCACTGGCCGGGGAGCTGTTTTTT
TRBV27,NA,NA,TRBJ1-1,CASSLSSGQLEAFF,TGTGCCAGCAGTTTATCGAGCGGACAACTAGAAGCTTTCTTT
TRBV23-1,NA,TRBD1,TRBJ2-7,CASSQYLGGAGQEVYEQYF,TGCGCCAGCAGTCAATACCTCGGCGGGGCGGGACAGGAAGTCTACGAGCAGTACTTC
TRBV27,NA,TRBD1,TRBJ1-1,CASSPLRTGGVTEAFF,TGTGCCAGCAGCCCCCTTCGGACAGGGGGCGTCACTGAAGCTTTCTTT
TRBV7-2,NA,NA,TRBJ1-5,CASSLGSREGQPQHF,TGTGCCAGCAGCTTAGGGTCCAGGGAAGGGCAGCCCCAGCATTTT
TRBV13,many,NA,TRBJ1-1,CASSLVGVNTEAFF,TGTGCCAGCAGCTTAGTCGGGGTGAACACTGAAGCTTTCTTT
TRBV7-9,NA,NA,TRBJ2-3,CASRPLTDTQYF,TGTGCCAGCAGGCCACTTACAGATACGCAGTATTTT
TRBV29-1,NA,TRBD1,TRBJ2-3,CSARQGSTDTQYF,TGCAGCGCCCGACAGGGGAGCACAGATACGCAGTATTTT
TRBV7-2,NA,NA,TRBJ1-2,CASSLISWGLLDYGYTF,TGTGCCAGCAGCTTAATTTCATGGGGTCTCTTGGACTATGGCTACACCTTC
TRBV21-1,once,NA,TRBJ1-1,CASSWEGDEGTEAFF,TGTGCCAGCAGCTGGGAAGGGGATGAAGGCACTGAAGCTTTCTTT
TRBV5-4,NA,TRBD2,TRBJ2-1,CASSLKRGGAEQFF,TGTGCCAGCAGCTTGAAGCGGGGGGGCGCTGAGCAGTTCTTC
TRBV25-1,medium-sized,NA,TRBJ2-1,CASSESRPYNEQFF,TGTGCCAGCAGTGAATCCAGACCCTACAATGAGCAGTTCTTC
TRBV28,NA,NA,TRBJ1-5,CASSLGSNQPQHF,TGTGCCAGCAGCTTAGGGAGCAATCAGCCCCAGCATTTT
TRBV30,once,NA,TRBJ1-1,CAWIGAFELGVRAEAFF,TGTGCCTGGATCGGGGCTTTCGAGTTAGGGGTTCGGGCTGAAGCTTTCTTT
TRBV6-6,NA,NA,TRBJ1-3,CASSYSRGGNTIYF,TGTGCCAGCAGTTACTCAAGGGGGGGAAACACCATATATTTT
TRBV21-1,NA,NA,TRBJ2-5,CASSPQGRIWETQYF,TGTGCCAGCAGCCCTCAGGGTCGGATCTGGGAGACCCAGTACTTC
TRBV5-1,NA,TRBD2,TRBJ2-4,CASSPGTSLAIQYF,TGCGCCAGCAGCCCGGGGACTAGCTTAGCCATTCAGTACTTC
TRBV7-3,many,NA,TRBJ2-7,CASSLGQSYAYEQYF,TGTGCCAGCAGCTTAGGTCAGTCTTATGCCTACGAGCAGTACTTC
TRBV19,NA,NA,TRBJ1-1,CASSRLGGTHTEAFF,TGTGCCAGTAGTAGGCTAGGAGGGACCCACACTGAAGCTTTCTTT
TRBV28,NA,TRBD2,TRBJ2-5,CASSHTQWAGGTQYF,TGTGCCAGCAGTCATACACAGTGGGCGGGGGGGACCCAGTACTTC
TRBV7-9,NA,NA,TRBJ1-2,CASSLGLRTDRTNYGYTF,TGTGCCAGCAGCTTAGGGTTACGGACAGATCGAACTAACTATGGCTACACCTTC
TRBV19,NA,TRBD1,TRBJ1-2,CASSIRDRPYGYTF,TGTGCCAGTAGTATACGGGACAGGCCCTATGGCTACACCTTC
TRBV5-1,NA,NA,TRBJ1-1,CASSFSQQLNTEAFF,TGCGCCAGCAGCTTTTCGCAACAGCTGAACACTGAAGCTTTCTTT
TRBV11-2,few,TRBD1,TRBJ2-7,CASSVRAGGGNEQYF,TGTGCCAGCAGCGTAAGGGCAGGGGGCGGGAACGAGCAGTACTTC
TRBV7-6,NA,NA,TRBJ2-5,CASSVYSSKETQYF,TGTGCCAGCAGCGTGTACAGTAGTAAAGAGACCCAGTACTTC
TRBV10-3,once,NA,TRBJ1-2,CAIKGQVGLWDGYTF,TGTGCCATCAAGGGTCAGGTGGGGCTTTGGGATGGCTACACCTTC
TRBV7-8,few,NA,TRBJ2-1,CASSQGLHSYNEQFF,TGTGCCAGCAGCCAAGGACTGCACTCCTACAATGAGCAGTTCTTC
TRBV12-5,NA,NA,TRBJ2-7,CASGLAGGRNSSYEQYF,TGTGCTAGTGGTTTGGCTGGGGGACGAAATTCCTCCTACGAGCAGTACTTC
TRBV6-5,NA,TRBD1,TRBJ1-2,CASSYGTGFYGYTF,TGTGCCAGCAGTTACGGGACAGGATTTTATGGCTACACCTTC